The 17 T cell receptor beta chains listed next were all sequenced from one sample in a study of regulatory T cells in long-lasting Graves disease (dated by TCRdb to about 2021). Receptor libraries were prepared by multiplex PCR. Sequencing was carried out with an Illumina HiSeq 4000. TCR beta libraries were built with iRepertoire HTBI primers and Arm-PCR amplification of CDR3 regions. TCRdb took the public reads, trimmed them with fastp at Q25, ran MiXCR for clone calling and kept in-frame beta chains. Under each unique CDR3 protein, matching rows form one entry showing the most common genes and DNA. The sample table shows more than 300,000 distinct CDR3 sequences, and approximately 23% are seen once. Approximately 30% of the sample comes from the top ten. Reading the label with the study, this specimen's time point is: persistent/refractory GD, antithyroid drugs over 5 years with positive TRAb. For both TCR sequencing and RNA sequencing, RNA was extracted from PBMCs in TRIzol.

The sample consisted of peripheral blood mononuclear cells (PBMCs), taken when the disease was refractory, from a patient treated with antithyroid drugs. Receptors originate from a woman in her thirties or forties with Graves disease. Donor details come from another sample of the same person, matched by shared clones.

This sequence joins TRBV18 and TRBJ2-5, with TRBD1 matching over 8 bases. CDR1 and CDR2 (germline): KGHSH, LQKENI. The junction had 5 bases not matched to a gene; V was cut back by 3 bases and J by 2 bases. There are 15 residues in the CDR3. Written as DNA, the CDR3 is TGTGCCAGCTCACCGGCCAGGACAGGGCAAGAGACCCAGTACTTC. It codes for CASSPARTGQETQYF.

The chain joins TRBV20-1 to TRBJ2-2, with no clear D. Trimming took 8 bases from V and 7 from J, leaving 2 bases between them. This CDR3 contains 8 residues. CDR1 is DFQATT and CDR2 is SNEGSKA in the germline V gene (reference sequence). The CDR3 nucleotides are TGCAGTATCGGGGAGCTGTTTTTT. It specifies CSIGELFF.

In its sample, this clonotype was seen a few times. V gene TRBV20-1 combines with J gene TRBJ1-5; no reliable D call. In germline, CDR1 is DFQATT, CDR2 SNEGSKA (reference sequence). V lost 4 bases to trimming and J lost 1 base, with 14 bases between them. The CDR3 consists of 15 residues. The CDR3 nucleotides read TGCAGTGCTACCAACGTCGCGTTAAGCAATCAGCCCCAGCATTTT. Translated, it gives CSATNVALSNQPQHF.

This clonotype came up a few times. The CDR3 spells CSVLRSGYSYEQYF. CDR3 nucleotide sequence: TGCAGCGTTCTGCGTAGCGGGTACTCCTACGAGCAGTACTTC. The V gene is TRBV29-1, the J gene TRBJ2-7, with 7 bases that match TRBD2. Germline loops: CDR1 SQVTM, CDR2 ANQGSEA. V dropped 5 bases and J dropped 0; count of bases not matched to a gene: 7. The CDR3 totals 14 residues.

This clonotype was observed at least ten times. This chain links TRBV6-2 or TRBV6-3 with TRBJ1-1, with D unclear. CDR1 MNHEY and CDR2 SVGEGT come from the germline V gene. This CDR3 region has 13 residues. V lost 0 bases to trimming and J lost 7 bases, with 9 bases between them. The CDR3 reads CASSYSRASEAFF. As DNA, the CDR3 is TGTGCCAGCAGTTACTCGCGGGCGAGTGAAGCTTTCTTT.

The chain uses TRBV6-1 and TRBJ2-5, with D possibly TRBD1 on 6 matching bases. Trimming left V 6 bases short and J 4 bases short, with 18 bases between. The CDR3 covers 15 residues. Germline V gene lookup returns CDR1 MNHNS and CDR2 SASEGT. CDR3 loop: CASSRTGTPLETQYF. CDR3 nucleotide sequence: TGTGCCAGCAGCCGGACCGGGACACCTCTAGAGACCCAGTACTTC.

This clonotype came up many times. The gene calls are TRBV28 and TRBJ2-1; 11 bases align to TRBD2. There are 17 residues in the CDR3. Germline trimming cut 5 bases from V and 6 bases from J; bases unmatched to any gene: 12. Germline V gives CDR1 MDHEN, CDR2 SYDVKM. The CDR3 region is CASSVEILAGEANEQFF. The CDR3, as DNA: TGTGCCAGCAGTGTCGAGATACTAGCGGGAGAAGCCAATGAGCAGTTCTTC.

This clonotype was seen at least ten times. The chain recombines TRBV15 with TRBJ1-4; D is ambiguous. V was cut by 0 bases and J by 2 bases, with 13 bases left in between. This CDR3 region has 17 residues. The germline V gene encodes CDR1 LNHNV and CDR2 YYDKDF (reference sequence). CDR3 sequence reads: CATSRDPSRRTNEKLFF. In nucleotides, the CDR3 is TGTGCCACCAGCAGAGATCCAAGCAGGAGGACTAATGAAAAACTGTTTTTT. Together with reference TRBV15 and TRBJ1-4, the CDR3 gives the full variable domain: DAMVIQNPRYQVTQFGKPVTLSCSQTLNHNVMYWYQQKSSQAPKLLFHYYDKDFNNEADTPDNFQSRRPNTSFCFLDIRSPGLGDTAMYLCATSRDPSRRTNEKLFFGSGTQLSVL.

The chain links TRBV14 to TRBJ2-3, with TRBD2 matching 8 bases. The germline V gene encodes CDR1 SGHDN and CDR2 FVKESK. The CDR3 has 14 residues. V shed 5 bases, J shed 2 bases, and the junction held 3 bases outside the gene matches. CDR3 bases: TGTGCCAGCAGCTCACTAGCGGTCACAGATACGCAGTATTTT. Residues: CASSSLAVTDTQYF.

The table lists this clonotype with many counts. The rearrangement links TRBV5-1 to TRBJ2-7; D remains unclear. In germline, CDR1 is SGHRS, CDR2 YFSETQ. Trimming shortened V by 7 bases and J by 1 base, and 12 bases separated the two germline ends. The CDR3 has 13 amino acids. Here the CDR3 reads CASRGRWSYEQYF. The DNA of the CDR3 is TGCGCCAGCCGCGGACGGTGGTCCTACGAGCAGTACTTC.

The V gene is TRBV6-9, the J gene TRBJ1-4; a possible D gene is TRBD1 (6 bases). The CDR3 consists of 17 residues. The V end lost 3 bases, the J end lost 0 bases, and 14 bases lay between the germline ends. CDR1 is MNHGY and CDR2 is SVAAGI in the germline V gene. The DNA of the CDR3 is TGTGCCAGCAGTTACCTTGGACAGCCAGCAACTAATGAAAAACTGTTTTTT. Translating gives CASSYLGQPATNEKLFF.

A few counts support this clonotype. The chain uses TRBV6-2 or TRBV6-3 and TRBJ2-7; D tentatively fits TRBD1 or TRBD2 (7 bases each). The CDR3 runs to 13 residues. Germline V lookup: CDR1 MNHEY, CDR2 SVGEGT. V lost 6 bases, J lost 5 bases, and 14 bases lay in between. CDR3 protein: CASRAGGRDEQYF. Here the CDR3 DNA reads TGTGCCAGCAGAGCAGGGGGGAGGGACGAGCAGTACTTC.

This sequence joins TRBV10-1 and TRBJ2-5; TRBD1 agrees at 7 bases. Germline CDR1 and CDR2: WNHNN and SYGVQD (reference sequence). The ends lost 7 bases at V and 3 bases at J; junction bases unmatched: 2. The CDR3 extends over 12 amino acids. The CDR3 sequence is CASKGAEETQYF. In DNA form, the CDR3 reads TGCGCCAGCAAGGGGGCTGAAGAGACCCAGTACTTC.

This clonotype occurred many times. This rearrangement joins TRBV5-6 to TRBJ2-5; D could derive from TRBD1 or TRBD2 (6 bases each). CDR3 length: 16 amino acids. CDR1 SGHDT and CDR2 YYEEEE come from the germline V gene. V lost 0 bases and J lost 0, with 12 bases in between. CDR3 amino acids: CASSLEFGGYQETQYF. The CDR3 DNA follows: TGTGCCAGCAGCTTGGAGTTCGGGGGCTACCAAGAGACCCAGTACTTC.

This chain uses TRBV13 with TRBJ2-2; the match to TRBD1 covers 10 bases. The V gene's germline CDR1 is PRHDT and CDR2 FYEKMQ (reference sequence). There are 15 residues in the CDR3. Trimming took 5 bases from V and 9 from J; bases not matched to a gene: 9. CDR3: CASSPDRGPNRELFF. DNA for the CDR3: TGTGCCAGCAGCCCAGACAGGGGGCCTAACAGGGAGCTGTTTTTT.

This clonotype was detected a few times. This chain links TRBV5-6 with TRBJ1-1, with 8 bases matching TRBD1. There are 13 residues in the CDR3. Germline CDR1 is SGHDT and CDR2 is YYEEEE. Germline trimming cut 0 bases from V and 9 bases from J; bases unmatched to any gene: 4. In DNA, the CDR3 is TGTGCCAGCAGCTTGGGCAGGGGGCGTCAAGCTTTCTTT. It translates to CASSLGRGRQAFF.

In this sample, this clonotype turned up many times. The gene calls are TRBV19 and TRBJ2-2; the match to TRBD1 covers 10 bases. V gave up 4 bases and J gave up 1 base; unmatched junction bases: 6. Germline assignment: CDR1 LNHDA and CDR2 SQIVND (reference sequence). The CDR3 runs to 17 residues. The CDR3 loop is CASSRTGTGVNTGELFF. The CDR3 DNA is TGTGCCAGTAGTAGGACCGGGACAGGGGTGAACACCGGGGAGCTGTTTTTT.